The rows below give T cell receptor beta chains drawn from one sample of a study of cytomegalovirus exposure and HLA in healthy donors. Profiled with immunoSEQ multiplex PCR; TCRdb holds only in-frame clones, not every one. The repertoire includes approximately 150,000 clones, roughly 80% of them detected once, and over 1% sits in the top ten. The sequencing input was PBMCs. Receptors originate from a woman between 50 and 59 years old in good health and CMV-seronegative. Each CDR3 is given without its conserved first and last residue. Each record gives: V gene, J gene, CDR3 protein.

V gene: TRBV9
J gene: TRBJ2-2
CDR3 protein: ASSVDHGLAGPYTGELF

V gene: TRBV29-1
J gene: TRBJ2-1
CDR3 protein: SVEFAGGGRFNEQF

V gene: TRBV28
J gene: TRBJ2-3
CDR3 protein: ASSLSGTSGADTQY

V gene: TRBV28
J gene: TRBJ1-2
CDR3 protein: ASITKSNYGYT

V gene: TRBV5-5
J gene: TRBJ2-7
CDR3 protein: ASSWMRTGLYEQY

V gene: TRBV27
J gene: TRBJ1-2
CDR3 protein: ASRRGWTGGEANYGYT

V gene: TRBV7-7
J gene: TRBJ2-5
CDR3 protein: ASSFSGETQY

V gene: TRBV6-5
J gene: TRBJ1-2
CDR3 protein: ASRQTGTGAYT

V gene: TRBV27
J gene: TRBJ2-1
CDR3 protein: ASSLGTSGGNEQF

V gene: TRBV9
J gene: TRBJ1-3
CDR3 protein: ASSVDGYSGNTIY

V gene: TRBV10-1
J gene: TRBJ2-3
CDR3 protein: ASSAVVSTDTQY

V gene: TRBV7-6
J gene: TRBJ2-1
CDR3 protein: ASSLASSGGQGEQF

V gene: TRBV18
J gene: TRBJ2-7
CDR3 protein: ASSPARGYEQY

V gene: TRBV15
J gene: TRBJ2-5
CDR3 protein: ATTHNLETQY

V gene: TRBV15
J gene: TRBJ2-7
CDR3 protein: ATSRDRENVYEQY

V gene: TRBV7-2
J gene: TRBJ2-3
CDR3 protein: ASSSSSGRTDTQY

V gene: TRBV18
J gene: TRBJ1-3
CDR3 protein: ASSPQGDRAGNTIY

V gene: TRBV18
J gene: TRBJ2-2
CDR3 protein: ASSPSRLENTGELF

V gene: TRBV9
J gene: TRBJ2-1
CDR3 protein: ASSVGQSNEQF

V gene: TRBV19
J gene: TRBJ2-7
CDR3 protein: ASSIEVGTVKYEQY

V gene: TRBV6-5
J gene: TRBJ2-7
CDR3 protein: ASSLVAAYEQY

V gene: TRBV29-1
J gene: TRBJ2-3
CDR3 protein: SVLEGRGGTDTQY

V gene: TRBV5-8
J gene: TRBJ2-5
CDR3 protein: ASSLNPGGETQY

V gene: TRBV19
J gene: TRBJ2-5
CDR3 protein: ASSNRETQY

V gene: TRBV19
J gene: TRBJ1-1
CDR3 protein: ASSPGQGAMNTEAF

V gene: TRBV7-2
J gene: TRBJ2-6
CDR3 protein: ASRGAGANVLT

V gene: TRBV27
J gene: TRBJ2-7
CDR3 protein: ASSVRDRAPYEQY

V gene: TRBV4-2
J gene: TRBJ2-5
CDR3 protein: ASSQAGAGGQETQY

V gene: TRBV4-2
J gene: TRBJ2-1
CDR3 protein: ASSLRRDGWEGQF

V gene: TRBV4-3
J gene: TRBJ1-2
CDR3 protein: ASSQHRESYT

V gene: TRBV5-4
J gene: TRBJ1-1
CDR3 protein: ASSFGGGRKNTEAF

V gene: TRBV4-3
J gene: TRBJ1-1
CDR3 protein: ASSVQGGTEAF

V gene: TRBV7-8
J gene: TRBJ1-5
CDR3 protein: ASSGGGANYGSNQPQH

V gene: TRBV13
J gene: TRBJ2-7
CDR3 protein: ASSLRVRSYEQY

V gene: TRBV4-1
J gene: TRBJ2-3
CDR3 protein: ASSQDHIAGEADTQY

V gene: TRBV5-6
J gene: TRBJ2-7
CDR3 protein: ASSFGTAYEQY

V gene: TRBV4-3
J gene: TRBJ2-2
CDR3 protein: ASSQARQGAGELF

V gene: TRBV7-9
J gene: TRBJ2-7
CDR3 protein: ASSFGRGDEQY

V gene: TRBV29-1
J gene: TRBJ2-2
CDR3 protein: SVGQGLDNTGELF

V gene: TRBV11-2
J gene: TRBJ2-3
CDR3 protein: ASSSGLALTDTQY

V gene: TRBV29-1
J gene: TRBJ2-7
CDR3 protein: SATLAGGREQY

V gene: TRBV28
J gene: TRBJ2-5
CDR3 protein: ASSPRRGTQETQY

V gene: TRBV6-5
J gene: TRBJ1-1
CDR3 protein: ASSLVGSTEAF

V gene: TRBV5-1
J gene: TRBJ1-5
CDR3 protein: ASSMGQENQPQH

V gene: TRBV28
J gene: TRBJ2-7
CDR3 protein: ASSSVTGGKY

V gene: TRBV2
J gene: TRBJ2-1
CDR3 protein: ASSEATGGYNEQF

V gene: TRBV15
J gene: TRBJ1-1
CDR3 protein: ATSRDVVNTEAF

V gene: TRBV10-3
J gene: TRBJ2-1
CDR3 protein: AISESGIRGNEQF

V gene: TRBV4-3
J gene: TRBJ2-7
CDR3 protein: ASSQGRDSYYEQY

V gene: TRBV4-1
J gene: TRBJ2-3
CDR3 protein: ASSPPWHRSSGWGTQY

V gene: TRBV6-4
J gene: TRBJ2-1
CDR3 protein: ASSDLTSGRDEQF